This T cell receptor beta chain was observed in a study of regulatory T cells in long-lasting Graves disease. Time point indicated: persistent/refractory GD, antithyroid drugs over 5 years with positive TRAb. Extracted RNA from PBMCs served as the source of the TCR library. Patients came from an endocrinology department in Xi'an, China. Arm-PCR of CDR3 regions and iRepertoire HTBI primers were used to build TCR beta libraries. MiXCR, run by TCRdb on the multiplex PCR reads, gives a single entry per CDR3 protein. There are about 400,000 distinct CDR3 sequences in the sample; around 20% occur only once, and roughly 20% lies in the top ten. The CDR3 totals 15 residues. Trimming cost V 5 bases and J 0 bases, with 11 bases left between them. The germline gives CDR1 MNHNS, CDR2 SASEGT. As regards this clonotype: As yet, its antigen is unknown.

Findings of the study overall: Persistent patients had a count of shared public clonotypes (under 3,000) that exceeded that of new patients (almost 1,000). Authors noted too few samples as a limitation.

Specimen: peripheral blood mononuclear cells (PBMCs), collected when the disease was refractory, from a patient treated with antithyroid drugs. The origin of this receptor is a female donor with Graves disease. This chain connects TRBV6-1 to TRBJ1-3; D not resolved. The CDR3 sequence is CASSLTPSSGNTIYF. The CDR3, as DNA: TGTGCCAGCAGTCTGACACCATCCTCTGGAAACACCATATATTTT.